This T cell receptor (beta chain) was documented in a study of shared clonotypes between healthy human individuals. Turning to the study itself: For every donor, three CD4 naive, three CD4 memory, two CD8 naive and one CD8 memory plates were used.

Comments on this clone: Its antigen remains unknown.

Positively selected for CCR7, the CD45RO-negative cells used as naive CD8 cells excluded terminally differentiated effector memory CD45RA+ cells. The CDR3 contains 12 residues. Germline assignment: CDR1 LGHNA and CDR2 YSLEER. The V end lost 3 bases, the J end lost 8 bases, and 8 bases lay between the germline ends. The protocol was immunoSEQ multiplex PCR, while the TCRdb copy is restricted to in-frame clones and leaves out a portion. Altogether approximately 720,000 clones are present, roughly nine tenths being singletons, with the ten largest covering 24%. Study results and limitations: Some clonotypes were shared by all four sorted-subset donors, while others were not shared. The non-shared ones had lower generation probabilities than the shared ones.

Material: naive CD8+ T cells sorted from blood. The chain uses TRBV4-3 and TRBJ2-1; the D gene is possibly TRBD2 (5 bases). This sequence originates from a young man in good health. CDR3 sequence (DNA): TGCGCCAGCAGCCACGGGATCTATGAGCAGTTCTTC. It codes for CASSHGIYEQFF.